This T cell receptor (beta chain) was captured by sequencing in a study of OX40 agonist ivuxolimab in advanced cancers. Study overall: Partial responses occurred in Three dose-escalation patients, one with hepatocellular carcinoma and two with cutaneous melanoma.

Overall study results and limits: Antigen targets of the expanded peripheral T cells went undetermined. The study found among the lowest clonal expansion in partial responders at 0.1-3.0 mg/kg. Among T cells, CD8+ cells averaged more expanded clones than CD4+ cells.

The table came from immunoSEQ multiplex PCR; TCRdb's copy has only in-frame clones and leaves some out. The data hold 50,000 to 75,000 clones, with over 80% observed a single time. Points on this clone: Its specificity is unknown.

The CDR3 extends over 16 amino acids. Germline V lookup: CDR1 KGHSH, CDR2 LQKENI. V dropped 5 bases and J dropped 5 bases, with 21 bases sitting between them. Source: CD4+ or CD8+ T cells sorted from blood, taken in a trial of the OX40 agonist ivuxolimab. This rearrangement joins TRBV18 to TRBJ1-1, with D perhaps TRBD1 (5 bases). The sequence was obtained from an adult with an advanced solid tumor such as melanoma, head and neck, liver or kidney cancer. CDR3 sequence reads: CASSDRPSGGGTEAFF. For the CDR3, the DNA is TGTGCCAGCTCAGATCGGCCATCCGGGGGGGGTACTGAAGCTTTCTTT.